Below, 28 T cell receptor beta chains from the same sample are listed, as sequenced in a study of T cell responses to AZD1222 COVID-19 vaccine. Produced via immunoSEQ multiplex PCR; TCRdb's table is partial and in-frame only. The sample lists 100,000 to 150,000 clones, 70% to 90% seen once, with about 1.5% in the top ten. Source: peripheral blood, taken on day 0 of AZD1222 vaccination. These receptor sequences come from an adult in good health.

This chain joins TRBV5-5 and TRBJ2-1; TRBD1 is a possible D gene (5 bases). The germline CDR1 and CDR2 sequences are SGHKS and YYEKEE (reference sequence). The CDR3 consists of 15 residues. V gave up 4 bases and J gave up 0 bases, with 11 bases separating them. In DNA, the CDR3 is TGTGCCAGCAGCGTCGATGACAGCTCCTACAATGAGCAGTTCTTC. The encoded protein is CASSVDDSSYNEQFF. Drawing the rest from reference TRBV5-5 and TRBJ2-1, the complete variable domain is DAGVTQSPTHLIKTRGQQVTLRCSPISGHKSVSWYQQVLGQGPQFIFQYYEKEERGRGNFPDRFSARQFPNYSSELNVNALLLGDSALYLCASSVDDSSYNEQFFGPGTRLTVL.

The chain uses TRBV4-1 and TRBJ2-3; the D gene is possibly TRBD2 (6 bases). The V end lost 3 bases, the J end lost 6 bases, and 19 bases lay between the germline ends. Germline-derived CDR1 and CDR2 are MGHRA and YSYEKL. This CDR3 spans 16 amino acids. The CDR3 here is CASSQAGTVFGDTQYF. CDR3 nucleotide sequence: TGCGCCAGCAGCCAGGCCGGGACTGTCTTCGGGGATACGCAGTATTTT.

The CDR3 protein is CASTLAGAPYEQYF. The DNA for the CDR3 is TGCGCCAGCACCTTAGCGGGGGCCCCCTACGAGCAGTACTTC. This rearrangement joins TRBV10-2 to TRBJ2-7; 9 positions match TRBD2. Unmatched junction bases numbered 6, after V lost 7 bases and J lost 2 bases. The CDR3 spans 14 residues. Germline V gives CDR1 WSHSY, CDR2 SAAADI.

The J gene is TRBJ1-3, the V gene TRBV28; D perhaps matches TRBD1 (6 bases). CDR1 is MDHEN, CDR2 SYDVKM, per germline. The CDR3 covers 16 residues. The ends were cut back, 7 bases at V and 4 bases at J, with 20 bases in the middle. DNA for the CDR3: TGTGCCAGCACTATCCAGGGGACTTCGGGAGGAAACACCATATATTTT. This codes for CASTIQGTSGGNTIYF.

The J gene is TRBJ1-6, the V gene TRBV4-1, with D maybe TRBD1 (6 bases). The V end lost 4 bases, the J end lost 5 bases, and 15 bases lay between the germline ends. Germline assignment: CDR1 MGHRA and CDR2 YSYEKL. CDR3 size: 16 residues. CDR3 loop: CASSPMRTANNSPLHF. For the CDR3, the DNA is TGCGCCAGCAGCCCCATGCGGACAGCCAATAATTCACCCCTCCACTTT.

The chain links TRBV5-1 to TRBJ1-2; 7 bases fit TRBD1. Germline values: CDR1 SGHRS, CDR2 YFSETQ. CDR3 size: 15 residues. V gave up 0 bases and J gave up 0 bases; unmatched junction bases: 2. This CDR3 reads CASSLGGTANYGYTF. CDR3 coding DNA: TGCGCCAGCAGCTTGGGGGGGACAGCTAACTATGGCTACACCTTC.

V gene TRBV7-9 combines with J gene TRBJ2-3; 11 nucleotides match TRBD2. CDR3 length: 16 residues. The V segment lost 5 bases and the J segment 0 bases; nucleotides outside the gene matches: 4. Germline loops: CDR1 SEHNR, CDR2 FQNEAQ (reference sequence). The CDR3 is CASSGRTSGSTDTQYF. The DNA of the CDR3 is TGTGCCAGCAGCGGGAGGACTAGCGGGAGCACAGATACGCAGTATTTT.

The rearrangement links TRBV19 to TRBJ2-1; 9 nucleotides agree with TRBD2. The CDR3 length is 16 residues. Germline V lookup: CDR1 LNHDA, CDR2 SQIVND (reference sequence). V lost 5 bases and J lost 4; bases outside the gene matches: 9. The CDR3, as DNA: TGTGCCAGTAGTCTGCGGGGGGGGAACACATACAATGAGCAGTTCTTC. It is translated as CASSLRGGNTYNEQFF.

The rearrangement joins TRBV4-1 to TRBJ1-2; 9 bases are shared with TRBD1. The CDR3 has 18 residues. The V segment lost 4 bases and the J segment 3 bases; nucleotides outside the gene matches: 15. Germline V gene data show CDR1 as MGHRA and CDR2 as YSYEKL. CDR3 nucleotides: TGCGCCAGCAGCCTACTAGGACAGGGGCGAATCAAGTACTATGGCTACACCTTC. Its translation: CASSLLGQGRIKYYGYTF.

The chain has TRBV24-1 and TRBJ2-2; 15 nucleotides agree with TRBD2. In germline, CDR1 is KGHDR, CDR2 SFDVKD. Germline trimming cut 5 bases from V and 2 bases from J; bases unmatched to any gene: 2. The CDR3 spans 17 residues. This CDR3 is CATSGGLAGGNTGELFF. CDR3 nucleotide sequence: TGTGCCACCAGTGGGGGACTAGCGGGAGGTAACACCGGGGAGCTGTTTTTT.

About this clone: One junction end does not reproduce the germline sequence, and a read error may be involved. The chain links TRBV6-2 or TRBV6-3 to TRBJ1-2; D call uncertain. This CDR3 spans 14 amino acids. Germline values: CDR1 MNHEY, CDR2 SVGEGT. CDR3 coding DNA: TGTGCCAGCACCCCCGACTCAACTAAGTATGGCTACACCTTC. It is translated as CASTPDSTKYGYTF.

This chain uses TRBV7-3 with TRBJ1-1, with 7 bases that match TRBD1. The J segment lost 8 bases and the V segment lost 6 bases, leaving 9 bases of the junction unmatched. CDR3 length: 13 amino acids. Germline V gene sequence: CDR1 SGHTA, CDR2 FQGTGA. Here the CDR3 reads CASRSDGRGEAFF. DNA for the CDR3: TGTGCCAGCAGATCCGACGGCAGGGGGGAAGCTTTCTTT.

This chain links TRBV12-3 or TRBV12-4 with TRBJ2-3; D is perhaps TRBD1 (5 bases). This CDR3 contains 13 residues. The V end was cut by 6 bases, the J end by 0 bases, with 7 bases between. CDR3 amino acids: CASRWGSTDTQYF. CDR3 in DNA: TGTGCCAGCAGATGGGGCAGCACAGATACGCAGTATTTT.

The V gene is TRBV7-3, the J gene TRBJ1-1; 11 bases line up with TRBD1. V lost 4 bases, J lost 6 bases, and 10 bases stayed unmatched. There are 16 residues in the CDR3. The V gene's germline CDR1 is SGHTA and CDR2 FQGTGA. The CDR3 spells CASSSGQGAPRAEAFF. The CDR3 DNA sequence: TGTGCCAGCAGCTCTGGACAGGGGGCTCCTCGCGCTGAAGCTTTCTTT.

V and J are TRBV12-5 and TRBJ2-2; D is ambiguous. The CDR3 is 14 amino acids. The V end lost 0 bases, the J end lost 7 bases, and 9 bases lay between the germline ends. The germline V gene has CDR1 LGHNT and CDR2 FRNRAP. The CDR3 is CASGLVPGDGELFF. The CDR3 DNA reads as TGTGCTAGTGGTTTGGTACCTGGGGACGGGGAGCTGTTTTTT.

This chain uses TRBV6-5 with TRBJ2-7, with 9 positions matching TRBD1. CDR1 MNHEY and CDR2 SVGAGI come from the germline V gene. The V and J ends lost 6 bases and 4 bases, in that order; junction bases with no gene match: 7. The CDR3 has 14 residues. The CDR3 DNA sequence: TGTGCCAGCAGCCCCGACAGGGGGAGTTACGAGCAGTACTTC. This translates into CASSPDRGSYEQYF.

The CDR3 DNA sequence: TGTGCCAGCAGCTCCAGAGGCCAATCTGGGGCCAACGTCCTGACTTTC. Protein: CASSSRGQSGANVLTF. This chain links TRBV7-8 with TRBJ2-6, with D hard to call. V lost 4 bases and J 1 base, leaving 11 bases between the germline ends. The CDR3 length is 16 residues. In germline, CDR1 is SGHVS, CDR2 FQNEAQ. Drawing the rest from reference TRBV7-8 and TRBJ2-6, the complete variable domain is GAGVSQSPRYKVAKRGQDVALRCDPISGHVSLFWYQQALGQGPEFLTYFQNEAQLDKSGLPSDRFFAERPEGSVSTLKIQRTQQEDSAVYLCASSSRGQSGANVLTFGAGSRLTVL.

In this sample, this clone turned up a few times. J is TRBJ1-1 and V is TRBV3-1 (or the pseudogene TRBV3-2); D not resolved. The CDR3 is 11 amino acids. Deletions cut 4 bases from V and 6 bases from J, with 6 bases between. Germline CDR1 LGHDT, CDR2 YNNKEL (reference sequence). The chain's CDR3 is CASSRMAEAFF. DNA for the CDR3: TGTGCCAGCAGCCGAATGGCTGAAGCTTTCTTT.

This clone was counted between two and nine times. The CDR3 sequence is CASSATSGKVGEQFF. CDR3 sequence (DNA): TGTGCCAGCAGCGCCACTAGCGGGAAAGTGGGTGAGCAGTTCTTC. The chain uses TRBV9 and TRBJ2-1, with 10 bases aligning to TRBD2. This CDR3 contains 15 residues. V shed 3 bases and J 9 bases; nucleotides not matched to a gene: 9. Germline assignment: CDR1 SGDLS and CDR2 YYNGEE.

The chain links TRBV2 to TRBJ1-4, with 7 bases lining up with TRBD1. J was trimmed by 6 bases and V by 8 bases; bases with no gene match: 9. The CDR3 has 14 residues. Germline CDR1 and CDR2: SNHLY and FYNNEI. The CDR3 DNA sequence: TGTGCCAGCCTAATCGGGACAGAGGATGAAAAACTGTTTTTT. Encoded protein: CASLIGTEDEKLFF.

The J gene is TRBJ1-5, the V gene TRBV27, with 8 nucleotides matching TRBD1. This CDR3 comprises 17 residues. CDR1 is MNHEY, CDR2 SMNVEV, per germline (reference sequence). The J segment lost 6 bases and the V segment lost 6 bases, leaving 16 bases of the junction unmatched. CDR3 nucleotides: TGTGCCAGCAGCCTCACCATTCGGACAGGGCGGCCTCAGCCCCAGCATTTT. Protein product: CASSLTIRTGRPQPQHF.

Only one count was recorded for this clone. This rearrangement joins TRBV5-1 to TRBJ1-6, with D tentatively TRBD1 (5 bases). CDR1 SGHRS and CDR2 YFSETQ come from the germline V gene. This CDR3 has 14 residues. The V and J ends lost 0 bases and 7 bases respectively, with 8 bases between them. This CDR3 is CASSLAGQNSPLHF. The DNA for the CDR3 is TGCGCCAGCAGCTTGGCGGGGCAGAATTCACCCCTCCACTTT.

The J gene is TRBJ1-5, the V gene TRBV7-2; TRBD1 matches 7 bases. V lost 4 bases to trimming and J lost 2 bases; unmatched junction nucleotides: 2. The CDR3 extends over 14 amino acids. Germline values: CDR1 SGHTA, CDR2 FQGNSA. The CDR3 DNA follows: TGTGCCAGCAGCTCCGGGACAGGCAATCAGCCCCAGCATTTT. This sequence encodes CASSSGTGNQPQHF.

In its sample, this clone was seen a few times. The chain carries TRBV7-3 and TRBJ1-2; D unclear. Germline CDR1 is SGHTA and CDR2 is FQGTGA. The CDR3 has 15 residues. Trimming took off 3 bases at V and 8 bases at J, with 19 bases between the two ends. Here the CDR3 reads CASSLDLGPSRGYTF. DNA of the CDR3: TGTGCCAGCAGCTTGGATCTTGGACCCTCTAGGGGCTACACCTTC.

V is TRBV30 and J is TRBJ2-2; D might be TRBD2 (5 bases). The CDR3 runs to 14 residues. The germline V gene encodes CDR1 GTSNPN and CDR2 SVGIG (reference sequence). V gave up 5 bases and J gave up 5 bases, with 15 bases separating them. The CDR3: CAWRLTRLTGELFF. DNA for the CDR3: TGTGCCTGGCGACTTACTAGGTTAACCGGGGAGCTGTTTTTT.

This clone came up once. The rearrangement links TRBV4-1 to TRBJ2-6; TRBD2 might be the D (6 bases). Germline values: CDR1 MGHRA, CDR2 YSYEKL. This CDR3 is built from 18 residues. Trimming removed 2 bases at V and 0 bases at J, with 14 bases between. The CDR3 reads CASSQPRLRDSGANVLTF. The CDR3 nucleotides read TGCGCCAGCAGCCAACCGAGGTTGCGGGACTCTGGGGCCAACGTCCTGACTTTC.

The chain uses TRBV12-5 and TRBJ1-3; unclear D gene. CDR1 and CDR2 from the germline V gene are LGHNT and FRNRAP. The CDR3 spans 11 residues. The germline V and J ends were trimmed by 9 bases and 8 bases, with 11 bases remaining between them. The CDR3 DNA is TGTGCTAGATTGGGTAGGGACACCATATATTTT. Protein sequence: CARLGRDTIYF.

This sequence joins TRBV4-1 and TRBJ2-5, with 10 bases aligning to TRBD2. This CDR3 comprises 15 residues. CDR1 is MGHRA, CDR2 YSYEKL, per germline. V shed 1 base, J shed 3 bases, and the junction held 2 bases outside the gene matches. As DNA, the CDR3 is TGCGCCAGCAGCCAAGGGACTAGCGGTAAAGAGACCCAGTACTTC. It encodes CASSQGTSGKETQYF.